A single sample gave rise to the 6 T cell receptor beta chains below, sequenced in a study of control samples from healthy donors and cancer patients. Produced via immunoSEQ multiplex PCR; TCRdb's table is partial and in-frame only. The table shows 50,000 or so clones, with 90% to 97% occurring only once. Material: blood. These receptors originate from a woman aged 18-30 years in good health.

The chain joins TRBV15 to TRBJ1-5; no reliable D call. The V gene's germline CDR1 is LNHNV and CDR2 YYDKDF (reference sequence). This CDR3 has 15 amino acids. V dropped 5 bases and J dropped 0 bases, with 11 bases sitting between them. DNA of the CDR3: TGTGCCACCAGCGGAGCAGGTAGTAGCAATCAGCCCCAGCATTTT. It yields the protein CATSGAGSSNQPQHF. Complete variable domain (other parts from reference TRBV15 and TRBJ1-5): DAMVIQNPRYQVTQFGKPVTLSCSQTLNHNVMYWYQQKSSQAPKLLFHYYDKDFNNEADTPDNFQSRRPNTSFCFLDIRSPGLGDTAMYLCATSGAGSSNQPQHFGDGTRLSIL.

The gene calls are TRBV19 and TRBJ1-3, with 8 bases aligning to TRBD1. J gave up 3 bases and V 6 bases, and 7 bases lay outside the gene matches. The CDR3 has 15 residues. Germline V gene lookup returns CDR1 LNHDA and CDR2 SQIVND (reference sequence). CDR3 DNA: TGTGCCAGTAGCCGGACAGGGACTAGTGGAAACACCATATATTTT. Translated: CASSRTGTSGNTIYF.

The rearrangement joins TRBV7-2 to TRBJ2-1; 8 bases agree with TRBD2. After removal of 3 bases from V and 14 bases from J, the junction contained 6 bases not matched to a gene. The germline V gene encodes CDR1 SGHTA and CDR2 FQGNSA. The CDR3 length is 12 residues. This CDR3 reads CASSFPLGGEFF. As DNA, the CDR3 is TGTGCCAGCAGCTTCCCCCTCGGGGGGGAGTTCTTC. The whole variable domain, remainder taken from reference TRBV7-2 and TRBJ2-1, is GAGVSQSPSNKVTEKGKDVELRCDPISGHTALYWYRQSLGQGLEFLIYFQGNSAPDKSGLPSDRFSAERTGGSVSTLTIQRTQQEDSAVYLCASSFPLGGEFFGPGTRLTVL.

V is TRBV7-8 and J is TRBJ1-1, with D perhaps matching TRBD1 (5 bases). The V end was cut by 5 bases, the J end by 1 base, with 11 bases between. Germline V lookup: CDR1 SGHVS, CDR2 FQNEAQ. The length of the CDR3 is 14 residues. The CDR3 spells CASSRGHPNTEAFF. The CDR3 DNA reads TGTGCCAGCAGCCGAGGACATCCGAACACTGAAGCTTTCTTT.

This chain connects TRBV3-1 (or the pseudogene TRBV3-2) to TRBJ1-1, with D hard to call. The germline V gene encodes CDR1 LGHDT and CDR2 YNNKEL (reference sequence). Trimming took off 1 base at V and 4 bases at J, with 22 bases between the two ends. This CDR3 spans 18 amino acids. CDR3 nucleotides: TGTGCCAGCAGCCAAGTCCATTGGCAGGCGGGCCCTTGCACTGAAGCTTTCTTT. Translated: CASSQVHWQAGPCTEAFF.

The gene calls are TRBV6-2 or TRBV6-3 and TRBJ2-2; no clear D gene. Germline CDR1 MNHEY, CDR2 SVGEGT. The CDR3 is 12 amino acids. V lost 2 bases to trimming and J lost 5 bases, with 3 bases between them. For the CDR3, the DNA is TGTGCCAGCAGTTACGGGACCGGGGAGCTGTTTTTT. Translation gives CASSYGTGELFF.